A selection of T cell receptor beta chains follows, all from one sample in a study of blood T cell repertoires in COVID-19. Produced via immunoSEQ multiplex PCR; TCRdb's table is partial and in-frame only. The table has approximately 320,000 clones, under 90% seen once. Source material: peripheral blood. The receptors were sampled from a woman in her 30s with COVID-19, enrolled during active disease. CDR3s include the opening cysteine and the closing phenylalanine or tryptophan. Each record gives: CDR3 protein, CDR3 DNA, clone size, V gene, J gene, D gene. A D gene is named only where the DNA matches it firmly. Only part of the rows carry a size: once, few, many, or a class if the clone is expanded.

CDR3aa: CASSYSNRGGEQFF; CDR3nt: TGTGCCAGCAGTTACTCGAATCGGGGGGGCGAGCAGTTCTTC; abundance: .; v_gene: TRBV6-6; j_gene: TRBJ2-1; d_gene: TRBD2
CDR3aa: CASSPFGDTQYF; CDR3nt: TGTGCCAGCTCACCATTCGGGGATACGCAGTATTTT; abundance: .; v_gene: TRBV18; j_gene: TRBJ2-3; d_gene: .
CDR3aa: CASSLGQENEQFF; CDR3nt: TGTGCCAGCAGTTTGGGACAGGAGAATGAGCAGTTCTTC; abundance: .; v_gene: TRBV12-3/TRBV12-4; j_gene: TRBJ2-1; d_gene: TRBD1
CDR3aa: CASTPGTGLSGANVLTF; CDR3nt: TGTGCCAGCACCCCCGGGACAGGGCTGAGCGGGGCCAACGTCCTGACTTTC; abundance: .; v_gene: TRBV19; j_gene: TRBJ2-6; d_gene: TRBD1
CDR3aa: CASSLQANQPQHF; CDR3nt: TGTGCCAGCAGCCTACAGGCAAATCAGCCCCAGCATTTT; abundance: .; v_gene: TRBV27; j_gene: TRBJ1-5; d_gene: .
CDR3aa: CASSPEALAGFSYNEQFF; CDR3nt: TGTGCCAGCTCACCAGAAGCGCTAGCGGGGTTCTCCTACAATGAGCAGTTCTTC; abundance: .; v_gene: TRBV18; j_gene: TRBJ2-1; d_gene: TRBD2
CDR3aa: CASSLASGGSAPYEQYF; CDR3nt: TGTGCCAGCAGCTTAGCGAGCGGGGGGTCTGCCCCCTACGAGCAGTACTTC; abundance: .; v_gene: TRBV7-2; j_gene: TRBJ2-7; d_gene: TRBD2
CDR3aa: CASSHVQGADGYTF; CDR3nt: TGCGCCAGCAGCCATGTACAGGGGGCCGATGGCTACACCTTC; abundance: .; v_gene: TRBV4-1; j_gene: TRBJ1-2; d_gene: TRBD1
CDR3aa: CASSFNGGDNEQFF; CDR3nt: TGTGCCAGCAGCTTTAACGGGGGGGACAATGAGCAGTTCTTC; abundance: .; v_gene: TRBV7-9; j_gene: TRBJ2-1; d_gene: TRBD2
CDR3aa: CASSHGGNLYEQYF; CDR3nt: TGTGCCAGCAGCCACGGGGGGAACCTCTACGAGCAGTACTTC; abundance: .; v_gene: TRBV14; j_gene: TRBJ2-7; d_gene: TRBD2
CDR3aa: CASSPGGGGGNQPQHF; CDR3nt: TGCGCCAGCAGCCCAGGGGGCGGTGGTGGCAATCAGCCCCAGCATTTT; abundance: .; v_gene: TRBV5-1; j_gene: TRBJ1-5; d_gene: TRBD1
CDR3aa: CASSLGPGTGANTGELFF; CDR3nt: TGCGCCAGCAGCTTGGGACCCGGGACAGGGGCGAACACCGGGGAGCTGTTTTTT; abundance: .; v_gene: TRBV5-1; j_gene: TRBJ2-2; d_gene: TRBD1
CDR3aa: CASSSGAFDYTF; CDR3nt: TGTGCCAGCAGCTCTGGGGCTTTCGACTACACCTTC; abundance: .; v_gene: TRBV5-4; j_gene: TRBJ1-2; d_gene: .
CDR3aa: CASSSTGGASQPQHF; CDR3nt: TGTGCCAGCAGTTCAACAGGGGGCGCAAGTCAGCCCCAGCATTTT; abundance: once; v_gene: TRBV6-5; j_gene: TRBJ1-5; d_gene: TRBD1
CDR3aa: CASSYSQGGYSPLHF; CDR3nt: TGTGCCAGCAGTTACTCCCAAGGGGGCTATTCACCCCTCCACTTT; abundance: .; v_gene: TRBV6-2/TRBV6-3; j_gene: TRBJ1-6; d_gene: TRBD1
CDR3aa: CAIRGTPPYGYTF; CDR3nt: TGTGCCATCAGGGGGACTCCACCCTATGGCTACACCTTC; abundance: .; v_gene: TRBV10-3; j_gene: TRBJ1-2; d_gene: .